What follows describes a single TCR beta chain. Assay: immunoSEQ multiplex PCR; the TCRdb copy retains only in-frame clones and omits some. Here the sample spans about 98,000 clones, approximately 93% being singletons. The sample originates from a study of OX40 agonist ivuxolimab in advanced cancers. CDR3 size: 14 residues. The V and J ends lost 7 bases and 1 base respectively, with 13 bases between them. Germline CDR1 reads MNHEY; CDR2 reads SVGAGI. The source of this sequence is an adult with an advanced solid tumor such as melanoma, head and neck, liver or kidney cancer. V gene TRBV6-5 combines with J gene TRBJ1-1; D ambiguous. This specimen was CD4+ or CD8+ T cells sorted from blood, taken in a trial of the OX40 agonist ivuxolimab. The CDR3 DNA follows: TGTGCCAGCAACCCCCGCAGGACGAACACTGAAGCTTTCTTT. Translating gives CASNPRRTNTEAFF.